These 18 T cell receptor beta chains originate from one sample sequenced in a study of beta chain features in type 1 diabetes. TCRB transcripts that were expressed got sequenced, as all of the isolated RNA had been reverse transcribed. Measured with immunoSEQ multiplex PCR; TCRdb has only the in-frame clones, and not every one. The profile shows 80,000 to 90,000 clones, 25% to 35% of them singletons. Sequences were obtained from stem cell memory CD4+ T cells from blood. These receptors all come from a young woman in good health.

The chain couples TRBV5-1 to TRBJ2-7; TRBD2 aligns across 10 bases. This CDR3 has 14 residues. Germline trimming cut 5 bases from V and 6 bases from J; bases unmatched to any gene: 8. Germline values: CDR1 SGHRS, CDR2 YFSETQ. Written as DNA, the CDR3 is TGCGCCAGCAGACTCAGCGGGGGGGCCCTCGAGCAGTACTTC. It yields the protein CASRLSGGALEQYF. Full variable domain (rest looked up from reference TRBV5-1 and TRBJ2-7): KAGVTQTPRYLIKTRGQQVTLSCSPISGHRSVSWYQQTPGQGLQFLFEYFSETQRNKGNFPGRFSGRQFSNSRSEMNVSTLELGDSALYLCASRLSGGALEQYFGPGTRLTVT.

The chain links TRBV5-1 to TRBJ2-7; TRBD2 matches 13 bases. This CDR3 has 16 residues. Germline V gene lookup returns CDR1 SGHRS and CDR2 YFSETQ. The J segment lost 6 bases and the V segment lost 1 base, leaving 7 bases of the junction unmatched. The CDR3 nucleotides are TGCGCCAGCAGCTTGTTATACGGACTAGCGGGAGTCGAGCAGTACTTC. This sequence encodes CASSLLYGLAGVEQYF.

This chain joins TRBV7-9 and TRBJ2-6; D is uncertain. The length of the CDR3 is 16 residues. V dropped 6 bases and J dropped 0 bases, with 12 bases sitting between them. The germline V gene encodes CDR1 SEHNR and CDR2 FQNEAQ (reference sequence). The CDR3 coding sequence is TGTGCCAGCAGTCCGACTCGAAGCTCTGGGGCCAACGTCCTGACTTTC. It is translated as CASSPTRSSGANVLTF. The full variable domain, in which reference TRBV7-9 and TRBJ2-6 provide the parts outside the CDR3, is DTGVSQNPRHKITKRGQNVTFRCDPISEHNRLYWYRQTLGQGPEFLTYFQNEAQLEKSRLLSDRFSAERPKGSFSTLEIQRTEQGDSAMYLCASSPTRSSGANVLTFGAGSRLTVL.

V gene TRBV6-6 combines with J gene TRBJ1-2; 9 nucleotides line up with TRBD1. J lost 7 bases, V lost 5 bases, and 8 bases had no gene match. This CDR3 region has 14 residues. Germline CDR1 is MNHNY and CDR2 is SVGAGI (reference sequence). DNA of the CDR3: TGTGCCAGCAGTCCGCGACAGGGGGAGACTGGCTACACCTTC. Its translation is CASSPRQGETGYTF.

This chain uses TRBV10-3 with TRBJ2-3; D uncertain. Germline assignment: CDR1 ENHRY and CDR2 SYGVKD. The CDR3 consists of 15 residues. Trimming took off 0 bases at V and 2 bases at J, with 9 bases between the two ends. CDR3 amino acids: CAISESAENTDTQYF. The CDR3 DNA follows: TGTGCCATCAGTGAGTCGGCGGAGAACACAGATACGCAGTATTTT.

This clone came up many times. The chain couples TRBV7-9 to TRBJ2-3; weak D call: TRBD1 (6 bases). The CDR3 spans 14 residues. Germline lookup yields CDR1 SEHNR and CDR2 FQNEAQ (reference sequence). Trimming removed 3 bases at V and 3 bases at J, with 10 bases between. The CDR3 loop reads CASSFGQSTDTQYF. In DNA form, the CDR3 reads TGTGCCAGCAGCTTTGGACAGAGTACAGATACGCAGTATTTT.

V is TRBV18 and J is TRBJ2-7; D remains ambiguous. The germline V and J ends were trimmed by 0 bases and 4 bases, with 10 bases remaining between them. The CDR3 spans 14 residues. The germline V gene has CDR1 KGHSH and CDR2 LQKENI. CDR3 nucleotides: TGTGCCAGCTCACCACCGGCTGGGCAGTACGAGCAGTACTTC. Residues: CASSPPAGQYEQYF.

This clone was found once. V gene TRBV12-5 combines with J gene TRBJ2-7, with D unresolved. Trimming removed 3 bases from V and 5 bases from J, with 8 bases in between. The CDR3 covers 12 residues. CDR1 is LGHNT and CDR2 is FRNRAP in the germline V gene. CDR3 amino acids: CASGFMGNEQYF. The CDR3 region has the DNA TGTGCTAGTGGTTTCATGGGCAACGAGCAGTACTTC. The full variable domain, with the rest looked up from reference TRBV12-5 and TRBJ2-7, is DARVTQTPRHKVTEMGQEVTMRCQPILGHNTVFWYRQTMMQGLELLAYFRNRAPLDDSGMPKDRFSAEMPDATLATLKIQPSEPRDSAVYFCASGFMGNEQYFGPGTRLTVT.

The rearrangement links TRBV7-9 to TRBJ2-2, with D unclear. Between the trimmed V and J ends, which lost 1 base and 3 bases, there was a span of 6 bases. The CDR3 sequence is 14 residues long. Germline CDR1 reads SEHNR; CDR2 reads FQNEAQ (reference sequence). The CDR3 DNA sequence: TGTGCCAGCAGCTTAGTTAGCTACACCGGGGAGCTGTTTTTT. It specifies CASSLVSYTGELFF.

The chain joins TRBV7-9 to TRBJ2-1; D is uncertain. V was clipped by 1 base and J by 3 bases, with 10 bases between them. Germline V gives CDR1 SEHNR, CDR2 FQNEAQ (reference sequence). The CDR3 contains 15 residues. In nucleotides, the CDR3 is TGTGCCAGCAGCTTAGACAGTTTGGGCTACAATGAGCAGTTCTTC. Translating gives CASSLDSLGYNEQFF.

V usage is TRBV7-9 and J usage is TRBJ2-4, with 11 bases identical to TRBD2. Germline V gene data show CDR1 as SEHNR and CDR2 as FQNEAQ (reference sequence). V trimming: 1 base; J trimming: 15 bases; junction bases outside the gene matches: 2. This CDR3 spans 12 amino acids. For the CDR3, the DNA is TGTGCCAGCAGCTTAGATCTAGCGGGGGGGTACTTC. Translating it yields CASSLDLAGGYF.

In this sample, this clone turned up a few times. The rearrangement joins TRBV21-1 to TRBJ2-4; the table's TRBD1 call for D was not verified on the DNA. TRBV21-1 is listed as a pseudogene. The CDR3 is 15 residues long. CDR3 residues: CASSKYQGVKNIQYF. Written as DNA, the CDR3 is TGTGCCAGCAGCAAATATCAGGGGGTCAAAAACATTCAGTACTTC.

This clone has just a few counts. The CDR3 coding sequence is TGTGCCAGCAGCTTAGATCCTGACAATGAGCAGTTCTTC. Its protein is CASSLDPDNEQFF. The chain couples TRBV11-2 to TRBJ2-1; no clear D gene. Germline lookup yields CDR1 SGHAT and CDR2 FQNNGV. The CDR3 length is 13 residues. V was clipped by 0 bases and J by 5 bases, with 5 bases between them. The full variable domain, completed using reference TRBV11-2 and TRBJ2-1, is EAGVAQSPRYKIIEKRQSVAFWCNPISGHATLYWYQQILGQGPKLLIQFQNNGVVDDSQLPKDRFSAERLKGVDSTLKIQPAKLEDSAVYLCASSLDPDNEQFFGPGTRLTVL.

This chain joins TRBV30 and TRBJ2-1; TRBD2 aligns across 11 bases. The CDR3 spans 14 residues. Germline loops: CDR1 GTSNPN, CDR2 SVGIG (reference sequence). In nucleotides, the CDR3 is TGTGCTGTTCAAATAGCGGGAGGGCAGGATGAGCAGTTCTTC. It translates to CAVQIAGGQDEQFF.

This clone was counted at least ten times. The chain uses TRBV30 and TRBJ2-1; tentatively, D is TRBD1 (5 bases). The ends were cut back, 3 bases at V and 10 bases at J, with 16 bases in the middle. The germline gives CDR1 GTSNPN, CDR2 SVGIG (reference sequence). The CDR3 has 13 residues. CDR3 coding DNA: TGTGCCTGGAGAAAAACGGCCCAGGGAGAGCAGTTCTTC. Protein sequence: CAWRKTAQGEQFF.

The chain joins TRBV19 to TRBJ1-2, with 8 bases lining up with TRBD1. The CDR3 consists of 14 residues. Trimming took 10 bases from V and 3 from J; bases not matched to a gene: 10. Per germline, CDR1 LNHDA and CDR2 SQIVND (reference sequence). DNA of the CDR3: TGTGCCACCCAGGCAGGGGGCACGGACTATGGCTACACCTTC. Its translation is CATQAGGTDYGYTF.

V usage is TRBV7-9 and J usage is TRBJ1-1; 9 bases fit TRBD1. After removal of 3 bases from V and 2 bases from J, the junction contained 4 bases not matched to a gene. In germline, CDR1 is SEHNR, CDR2 FQNEAQ (reference sequence). CDR3 size: 15 residues. CDR3 in amino acids: CASSFGTGFNTEAFF. In DNA, the CDR3 is TGTGCCAGCAGCTTCGGGACAGGGTTCAACACTGAAGCTTTCTTT.

The rearrangement links TRBV19 to TRBJ2-1; 14 nucleotides line up with TRBD2. The CDR3 spans 21 residues. The germline V gene has CDR1 LNHDA and CDR2 SQIVND (reference sequence). Losses at the gene ends were 9 bases for V and 0 bases for J; bases not matched to a gene: 19. CDR3 nucleotide sequence: TGTGCCAGCGTAGGGACTAGCGGGAGCGTCGTGCCCCTAAGCTCCTACAATGAGCAGTTCTTC. Protein: CASVGTSGSVVPLSSYNEQFF.